The 19 T cell receptor beta chains presented below share a single source sample, sequenced in a study of CD8+ T cells in alopecia areata. Following RNA extraction, reverse transcription yielded cDNA that acted as the sequencing template. The data were produced by immunoSEQ multiplex PCR, yet TCRdb's version contains in-frame clones alone and is incomplete. The sample has some 150,000 clones; about 67% are singletons. The sample consisted of CD8+ T cells sorted from blood, taken at week 0. These receptors all stem from a human donor with alopecia areata.

This clone was observed a few times. This chain uses TRBV2 with TRBJ1-2; 7 bases are shared with TRBD1. This CDR3 spans 14 amino acids. After removal of 8 bases from V and 4 bases from J, the junction contained 10 bases not matched to a gene. Germline CDR1 reads SNHLY; CDR2 reads FYNNEI. For the CDR3, the DNA is TGTGCCAGCGGCGAAGGGACAGCCATCTATGGCTACACCTTC. It translates to CASGEGTAIYGYTF. Variable domain in full (rest from reference TRBV2 and TRBJ1-2): EPEVTQTPSHQVTQMGQEVILRCVPISNHLYFYWYRQILGQKVEFLVSFYNNEISEKSEIFDDQFSVERPDGSNFTLKIRSTKLEDSAMYFCASGEGTAIYGYTFGSGTRLTVV.

The J gene is TRBJ1-1, the V gene TRBV6-6; tentative D call: TRBD1 (5 bases). V lost 5 bases, J lost 3 bases, and 13 bases lay in between. CDR1 and CDR2 from the germline V gene are MNHNY and SVGAGI (reference sequence). This CDR3 is built from 14 residues. CDR3 sequence (DNA): TGTGCCAGCAGTCCAGGGTCTGGGGACACTGAAGCTTTCTTT. Protein: CASSPGSGDTEAFF.

In its sample, this clone was seen once. This rearrangement joins TRBV29-1 to TRBJ2-7; 8 bases are shared with TRBD2. The CDR3 consists of 15 residues. Germline V lookup: CDR1 SQVTM, CDR2 ANQGSEA. With 4 bases clipped from V and 3 bases from J, the junction kept 11 bases outside the gene matches. The CDR3 sequence is CSVVFRGTSLYEQYF. The CDR3 DNA reads as TGCAGCGTTGTCTTTCGTGGGACTAGTCTCTACGAGCAGTACTTC.

In this sample, this clone turned up once. The genes are TRBV9 and TRBJ2-3, with D possibly matching TRBD1 (6 bases). Germline V gene lookup returns CDR1 SGDLS and CDR2 YYNGEE. Trimming removed 1 base from V and 1 base from J, with 10 bases in between. The CDR3 runs 15 residues. CDR3 in amino acids: CASSVLGARTDTQYF. The CDR3 DNA reads as TGTGCCAGCAGCGTATTGGGGGCCCGCACAGATACGCAGTATTTT. Using reference TRBV9 and TRBJ2-3 for the parts outside the CDR3, the full variable domain is DSGVTQTPKHLITATGQRVTLRCSPRSGDLSVYWYQQSLDQGLQFLIQYYNGEERAKGNILERFSAQQFPDLHSELNLSSLELGDSALYFCASSVLGARTDTQYFGPGTRLTVL.

This clone was detected a few times. The chain couples TRBV23-1 to TRBJ1-2; the D is unclear. TRBV23-1 is known as an ORF, though its function is uncertain. CDR3 size: 14 residues. V lost 3 bases, J lost 2 bases, and 10 bases lay in between. The DNA for the CDR3 is TGCGCCAGCAGTCATCTCAGTAAGAACTATGGCTACACCTTC. Protein product: CASSHLSKNYGYTF.

This chain uses TRBV19 with TRBJ1-1; D unclear. The CDR3 runs to 14 residues. V lost 5 bases to trimming and J lost 6 bases, with 16 bases between them. Germline loops: CDR1 LNHDA, CDR2 SQIVND (reference sequence). The DNA for the CDR3 is TGTGCCAGTAGTCCCCGCGGACGGAGGCCTGAAGCTTTCTTT. Its protein product is CASSPRGRRPEAFF.

The V gene is TRBV11-2, the J gene TRBJ2-3; D is unresolved. Germline V CDR1 and CDR2: SGHAT, FQNNGV. Between the trimmed V and J ends, which lost 1 base and 10 bases, there was a span of 9 bases. The CDR3 is 12 amino acids. The CDR3: CASSLGADPQYF. Written as DNA, the CDR3 is TGTGCCAGCAGCTTAGGGGCGGACCCGCAGTATTTT.

The J gene is TRBJ1-5, the V gene TRBV13; no reliable D call. The length of the CDR3 is 12 residues. The V end was cut by 5 bases, the J end by 2 bases, with 4 bases between. Looked up from germline, CDR1 is PRHDT and CDR2 is FYEKMQ (reference sequence). In DNA, the CDR3 is TGTGCCAGCAGCGGGGGCAATCAGCCCCAGCATTTT. Translation gives CASSGGNQPQHF.

This clone was seen just once. The rearrangement links TRBV29-1 to TRBJ2-1, with D maybe TRBD2 (6 bases). The length of the CDR3 is 13 residues. V was shortened by 6 bases and J by 7 bases, with 16 bases between the two germline ends. Germline values: CDR1 SQVTM, CDR2 ANQGSEA. Here the CDR3 reads CSVLAGLGNEQFF. CDR3 sequence (DNA): TGCAGCGTACTAGCCGGCCTAGGAAATGAGCAGTTCTTC.

The chain employs TRBV7-2 and TRBJ1-1; D call uncertain. Germline-derived CDR1 and CDR2 are SGHTA and FQGNSA. The germline V and J ends were trimmed by 5 bases and 0 bases, with 13 bases remaining between them. This CDR3 spans 15 amino acids. As DNA, the CDR3 is TGTGCCAGCAGCCCCCTCGGTCAGCTGAACACTGAAGCTTTCTTT. Its translation is CASSPLGQLNTEAFF.

This clone was detected once. The chain joins TRBV4-1 to TRBJ2-7; D call uncertain. Trimming took off 0 bases at V and 4 bases at J, with 7 bases between the two ends. The germline V gene has CDR1 MGHRA and CDR2 YSYEKL. This CDR3 is built from 13 residues. Here the CDR3 reads CASSQEAPYEQYF. For the CDR3, the DNA is TGCGCCAGCAGCCAAGAAGCGCCTTACGAGCAGTACTTC.

This clone was seen only a few times. This chain uses TRBV2 with TRBJ2-4; possibly TRBD1 for D (6 bases). Germline values: CDR1 SNHLY, CDR2 FYNNEI. The germline V and J ends were trimmed by 3 bases and 9 bases, with 12 bases remaining between them. The CDR3 is 13 amino acids. The DNA of the CDR3 is TGTGCCAGCAGTGATCCAACAGGGTTCATTCAGTACTTC. The encoded protein is CASSDPTGFIQYF. Complete variable domain (other parts from reference TRBV2 and TRBJ2-4): EPEVTQTPSHQVTQMGQEVILRCVPISNHLYFYWYRQILGQKVEFLVSFYNNEISEKSEIFDDQFSVERPDGSNFTLKIRSTKLEDSAMYFCASSDPTGFIQYFGAGTRLSVL.

This clone was observed a few times. This chain connects TRBV29-1 to TRBJ1-5; D is possibly TRBD1 (5 bases). The V end lost 4 bases, the J end lost 4 bases, and 8 bases lay between the germline ends. The CDR3 sequence is 12 residues long. Per germline, CDR1 SQVTM and CDR2 ANQGSEA. The CDR3 is CSVAEGNQPQHF. The CDR3, as DNA: TGCAGCGTTGCAGAGGGGAATCAGCCCCAGCATTTT.

This chain links TRBV7-8 with TRBJ1-2; 9 bases are a match to TRBD1. V trimming: 1 base; J trimming: 12 bases; junction bases outside the gene matches: 9. Germline-derived CDR1 and CDR2 are SGHVS and FQNEAQ. There are 14 residues in the CDR3. The CDR3 coding sequence is TGTGCCAGCAGCTTAGGGGACAGGGTACCACGCGACACCTTC. Protein sequence: CASSLGDRVPRDTF.

This clone was counted a few times. The chain links TRBV29-1 to TRBJ2-6; D gene uncertain. V lost 3 bases to trimming and J lost 3 bases, with 9 bases between them. The CDR3 totals 14 residues. Germline V lookup: CDR1 SQVTM, CDR2 ANQGSEA. The CDR3: CSVDADDGANVLTF. Here the CDR3 DNA reads TGCAGCGTTGACGCGGATGATGGGGCCAACGTCCTGACTTTC. The complete variable domain, with remaining parts taken from reference TRBV29-1 and TRBJ2-6, reads SAVISQKPSRDICQRGTSLTIQCQVDSQVTMMFWYRQQPGQSLTLIATANQGSEATYESGFVIDKFPISRPNLTFSTLTVSNMSPEDSSIYLCSVDADDGANVLTFGAGSRLTVL.

The rearrangement uses TRBV29-1 and TRBJ2-1, with 8 bases fitting TRBD2. CDR3 length: 12 residues. Germline assignment: CDR1 SQVTM and CDR2 ANQGSEA. Trimming cost V 4 bases and J 5 bases; bases outside gene matches: 1. The CDR3 is CSVGGGNNEQFF. The CDR3 coding sequence is TGCAGCGTTGGCGGGGGGAACAATGAGCAGTTCTTC.

The chain recombines TRBV2 with TRBJ1-1; no clear D. V was shortened by 3 bases and J by 5 bases, with 16 bases between the two germline ends. This CDR3 has 15 residues. In germline, CDR1 is SNHLY, CDR2 FYNNEI. The CDR3 sequence is CASSDGQSSWTEAFF. The CDR3 coding sequence is TGTGCCAGCAGTGACGGTCAGTCTAGTTGGACTGAAGCTTTCTTT.

About this clone: This CDR3 is also generated by other DNA sequences in the sample. The chain employs TRBV7-9 and TRBJ2-7; D not resolved. Per the germline V gene, CDR1 is SEHNR and CDR2 is FQNEAQ (reference sequence). The V and J ends lost 1 base and 4 bases respectively, with 5 bases between them. The CDR3 totals 12 residues. CDR3 protein: CASSLGQYEQYF. The DNA for the CDR3 is TGTGCCAGCAGCTTAGGTCAGTACGAGCAGTACTTC.

The chain carries TRBV29-1 and TRBJ2-1; D remains unclear. V was trimmed by 5 bases and J by 3 bases, leaving 14 bases between them. The length of the CDR3 is 14 residues. The germline V gene encodes CDR1 SQVTM and CDR2 ANQGSEA. The DNA for the CDR3 is TGCAGCGTTCACGTCCCGGACGTCTACAATGAGCAGTTCTTC. Translating gives CSVHVPDVYNEQFF.